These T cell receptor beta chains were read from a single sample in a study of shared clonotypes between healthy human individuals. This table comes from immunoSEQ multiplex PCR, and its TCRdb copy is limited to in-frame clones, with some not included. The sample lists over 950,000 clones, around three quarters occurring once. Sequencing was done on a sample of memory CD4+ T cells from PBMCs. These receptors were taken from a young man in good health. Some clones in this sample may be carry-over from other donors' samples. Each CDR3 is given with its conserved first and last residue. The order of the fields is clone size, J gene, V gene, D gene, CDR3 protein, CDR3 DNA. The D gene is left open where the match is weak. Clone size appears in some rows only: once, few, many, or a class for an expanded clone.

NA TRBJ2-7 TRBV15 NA CATSRGVGVFYEQYF TGTGCCACCAGCAGAGGGGTGGGGGTTTTCTACGAGCAGTACTTC
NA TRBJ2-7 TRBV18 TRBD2 CASSPPSSSGRADEQYF TGTGCCAGCTCACCACCCTCCTCTAGCGGGAGGGCGGACGAGCAGTACTTC
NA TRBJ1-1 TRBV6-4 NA CASSARETEAFF TGTGCCAGCAGTGCAAGGGAAACTGAAGCTTTCTTT
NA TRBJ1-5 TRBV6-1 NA CASRDRDGSNQPQHF TGTGCCAGCAGAGACCGGGACGGTAGCAATCAGCCCCAGCATTTT
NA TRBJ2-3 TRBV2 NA CACKAGADTQYF TGTGCCTGCAAGGCTGGGGCAGATACGCAGTATTTT
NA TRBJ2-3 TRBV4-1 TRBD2 CASSRITGTRHTDTQYF TGCGCCAGCAGCCGCATCACCGGGACTAGGCACACAGATACGCAGTATTTT
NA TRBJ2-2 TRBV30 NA CAWSVQGLPSGELFF TGTGCCTGGAGTGTACAGGGACTACCCTCGGGGGAGCTGTTTTTT
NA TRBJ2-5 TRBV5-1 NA CASSRQGGHQETQYF TGCGCCAGCAGCCGGCAGGGGGGCCACCAAGAGACCCAGTACTTC
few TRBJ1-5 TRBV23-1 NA CASSQGRQHSNQPQHF TGCGCCAGCAGTCAAGGGCGGCAGCATAGCAATCAGCCCCAGCATTTT
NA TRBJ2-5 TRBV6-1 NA CASSALPGGETQYF TGTGCCAGCAGTGCACTCCCAGGGGGGGAGACCCAGTACTTC
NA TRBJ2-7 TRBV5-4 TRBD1 CASSVGQGARRFGEQYF TGTGCCAGCAGCGTCGGACAGGGGGCCCGCCGTTTCGGCGAGCAGTACTTC
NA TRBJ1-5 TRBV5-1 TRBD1 CASSLTPSTGAGQPQHF TGCGCCAGCAGCCTAACCCCCTCGACAGGGGCCGGTCAGCCCCAGCATTTT
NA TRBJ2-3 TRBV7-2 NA CASSLMFATGTDTQYF TGTGCCAGCAGCTTAATGTTTGCGACCGGCACAGATACGCAGTATTTT
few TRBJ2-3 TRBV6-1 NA CATSGLSQHTDTQYF TGTGCCACCTCCGGGTTATCTCAGCACACAGATACGCAGTATTTT
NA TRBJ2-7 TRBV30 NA CAWSVSYEQYF TGTGCCTGGAGTGTATCCTACGAGCAGTACTTC
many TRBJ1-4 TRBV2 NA CASTAEVNEKLFF TGTGCCAGCACCGCGGAAGTGAACGAAAAACTGTTTTTT
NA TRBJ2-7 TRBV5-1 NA CASSLDYEQYF TGCGCCAGCAGCTTAGACTACGAGCAGTACTTC
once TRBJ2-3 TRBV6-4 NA CASSATGRGDTQYF TGTGCCAGCAGTGCAACCGGGCGTGGGGATACGCAGTATTTT
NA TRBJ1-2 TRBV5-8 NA CASSSPGRIYGYTF TGTGCCAGCAGCTCTCCGGGACGGATCTATGGCTACACCTTC
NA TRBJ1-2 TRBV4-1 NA CASSQRGDGYTF TGCGCCAGCAGCCAAAGAGGAGATGGCTACACCTTC
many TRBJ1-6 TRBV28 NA CASSTFGGRGHSPLHF TGTGCCAGCAGCACGTTTGGTGGAAGGGGACATTCACCCCTCCACTTT
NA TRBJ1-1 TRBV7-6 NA CASSFSLLNTEAFF TGTGCCAGCAGCTTCAGCCTTTTGAACACTGAAGCTTTCTTT
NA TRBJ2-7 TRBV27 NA CASSSQGRGEQYF TGTGCCAGCAGTTCTCAGGGACGGGGCGAGCAGTACTTC
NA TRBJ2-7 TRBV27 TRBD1 CASSLSGQLLGEQYF TGTGCCAGCAGTTTGTCGGGACAGCTTTTGGGCGAGCAGTACTTC
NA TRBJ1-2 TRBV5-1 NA CASSPSGDPGYGYTF TGCGCCAGCAGCCCTAGTGGCGACCCTGGGTATGGCTACACCTTC
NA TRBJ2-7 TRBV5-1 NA CASSLDRAQEQYF TGCGCCAGCAGCTTGGACAGGGCGCAGGAGCAGTACTTC
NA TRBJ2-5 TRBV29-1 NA CSVEGYLQREETQYF TGCAGCGTTGAAGGCTACCTCCAGCGCGAAGAGACCCAGTACTTC
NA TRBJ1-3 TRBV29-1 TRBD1 CSAQRDSITSGNTIYF TGCAGCGCTCAAAGGGACAGCATCACCTCTGGAAACACCATATATTTT
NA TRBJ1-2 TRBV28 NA CASSLNTINYGYTF TGTGCCAGCAGTTTGAATACGATTAACTATGGCTACACCTTC
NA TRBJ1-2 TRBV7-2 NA CASSLSGLYGYTF TGTGCCAGCAGCTTATCTGGGCTATATGGCTACACCTTC
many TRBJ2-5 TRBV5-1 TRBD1 CASTRGTGVGETQYF TGCGCCAGCACCCGCGGGACAGGGGTGGGAGAGACCCAGTACTTC
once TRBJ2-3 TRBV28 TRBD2 CASSLAGGKDTQYF TGTGCCAGCAGTCTAGCGGGAGGGAAAGATACGCAGTATTTT
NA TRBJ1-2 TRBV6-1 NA CASRGHEGSYGYTF TGTGCCAGCAGGGGCCATGAGGGATCCTATGGCTACACCTTC
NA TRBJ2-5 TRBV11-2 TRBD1 CASSSDREKTQYF TGTGCCAGCAGCTCGGACAGGGAAAAGACCCAGTACTTC